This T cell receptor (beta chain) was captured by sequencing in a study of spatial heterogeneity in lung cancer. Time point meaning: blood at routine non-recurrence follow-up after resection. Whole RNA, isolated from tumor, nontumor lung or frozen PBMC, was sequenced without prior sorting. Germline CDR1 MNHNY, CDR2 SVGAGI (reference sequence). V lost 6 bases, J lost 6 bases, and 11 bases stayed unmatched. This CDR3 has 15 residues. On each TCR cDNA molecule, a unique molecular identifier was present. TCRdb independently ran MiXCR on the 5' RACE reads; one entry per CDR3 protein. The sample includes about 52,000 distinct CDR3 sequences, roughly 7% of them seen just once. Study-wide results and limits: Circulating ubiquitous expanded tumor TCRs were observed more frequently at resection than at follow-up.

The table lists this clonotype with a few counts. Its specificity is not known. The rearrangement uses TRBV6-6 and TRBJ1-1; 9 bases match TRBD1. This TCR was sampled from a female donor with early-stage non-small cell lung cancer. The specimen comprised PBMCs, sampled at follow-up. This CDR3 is CASRPNGQGISEAFF. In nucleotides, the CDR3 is TGTGCCAGCAGACCGAATGGACAGGGGATCTCTGAAGCTTTCTTT.